A single sample gave rise to the 24 T cell receptor beta chains below, sequenced in a study of T cells in localized non-small cell lung cancer. Assay used: immunoSEQ multiplex PCR; TCRdb lists only in-frame clones, some missing. Of several thousand clones detected, roughly 89% appear once; the ten largest clones hold 2% to 2.5%. This sample comprised peripheral blood, obtained before any cancer treatment. These receptors originate from a female donor of 60 years or more with stage II squamous cell lung carcinoma.

The DNA of the CDR3 is TGTGCCAGCAGCTTAGTGTATCCTAGCGGGGGCCCCAAATACAATGAGCAGTTCTTC. It translates to CASSLVYPSGGPKYNEQFF. The chain couples TRBV7-2 to TRBJ2-1; 10 bases match TRBD2. Germline-derived CDR1 and CDR2 are SGHTA and FQGNSA. V gave up 1 base and J gave up 4 bases; unmatched junction bases: 13. The CDR3 sequence is 19 residues long.

The chain uses TRBV13 and TRBJ2-3; 8 bases line up with TRBD2. Germline assignment: CDR1 PRHDT and CDR2 FYEKMQ (reference sequence). The CDR3 loop spans 17 amino acids. The V segment lost 5 bases and the J segment 0 bases; nucleotides outside the gene matches: 10. CDR3 DNA sequence: TGTGCCAGCAGCGTGTCGGGACTAGTAAAAAGCACAGATACGCAGTATTTT. This encodes CASSVSGLVKSTDTQYF.

V gene TRBV29-1 combines with J gene TRBJ1-1; D remains ambiguous. Germline CDR1 reads SQVTM; CDR2 reads ANQGSEA. Deletions cut 0 bases from V and 3 bases from J, with 5 bases between. CDR3 length: 12 amino acids. Written as DNA, the CDR3 is TGCAGCGTTGAAGAGCAGGACACTGAAGCTTTCTTT. Translating it yields CSVEEQDTEAFF.

The gene calls are TRBV5-4 and TRBJ2-5, with D tentatively TRBD1 (6 bases). The ends were cut back, 3 bases at V and 5 bases at J, with 17 bases in the middle. The CDR3 contains 15 residues. Germline V gene sequence: CDR1 SGHNT, CDR2 YYREEE (reference sequence). The chain's CDR3 is CASSSRSRGGETQYF. The CDR3 DNA sequence: TGTGCCAGCAGCTCCCGGTCCAGGGGTGGGGAGACCCAGTACTTC.

V is TRBV27 and J is TRBJ1-5, with D tentatively TRBD1 (6 bases). This CDR3 region has 14 residues. Trimming removed 5 bases at V and 4 bases at J, with 12 bases between. In germline, CDR1 is MNHEY, CDR2 SMNVEV (reference sequence). CDR3: CASSARGPNQPQHF. In DNA, the CDR3 is TGTGCCAGCAGTGCCAGGGGACCGAATCAGCCCCAGCATTTT.

This clone was observed once. The chain has TRBV6-5 and TRBJ2-7, with 8 bases aligning to TRBD1. CDR1 MNHEY and CDR2 SVGAGI come from the germline V gene. CDR3 size: 14 residues. Trimming at V came to 6 bases and at J to 5 bases, leaving 9 bases not matched to a gene. The CDR3 DNA reads as TGTGCCAGCAGCAAAAGACAGGGGTTCAACGAGCAGTACTTC. It is translated as CASSKRQGFNEQYF.

The rearrangement joins TRBV5-1 to TRBJ1-1; 7 bases align to TRBD1. The germline gives CDR1 SGHRS, CDR2 YFSETQ. The V and J ends lost 4 bases and 6 bases, in that order; junction bases with no gene match: 6. CDR3 length: 13 residues. The CDR3 is CASSQGGSPEAFF. The CDR3 nucleotides are TGCGCCAGCAGCCAAGGGGGCAGCCCTGAAGCTTTCTTT. The entire variable domain, with the rest obtained from reference TRBV5-1 and TRBJ1-1, is as follows: KAGVTQTPRYLIKTRGQQVTLSCSPISGHRSVSWYQQTPGQGLQFLFEYFSETQRNKGNFPGRFSGRQFSNSRSEMNVSTLELGDSALYLCASSQGGSPEAFFGQGTRLTVV.

The chain carries TRBV21-1 and TRBJ2-3; the D call of TRBD2 is as the table states it, not checked on the DNA. TRBV21-1 is deemed a pseudogene. The CDR3 totals 14 residues. This CDR3 is CASSRGYSTDTQYF. In nucleotides, the CDR3 is TGTGCCAGCTCCCGGGGGTATAGCACAGATACGCAGTATTTT.

This rearrangement joins TRBV5-1 to TRBJ1-2, with D possibly being TRBD1 (6 bases). The CDR3 is made up of 15 amino acids. The germline CDR1 and CDR2 sequences are SGHRS and YFSETQ. Between the trimmed V and J ends, which lost 0 bases and 9 bases, there was a span of 18 bases. CDR3 protein: CASSLAPGTPESYTF. The CDR3 DNA reads as TGCGCCAGCAGCTTGGCCCCCGGGACACCCGAAAGCTACACCTTC.

V is TRBV10-1 and J is TRBJ1-2; D is unclear. Germline CDR1 is WNHNN and CDR2 is SYGVQD (reference sequence). The CDR3 runs to 12 residues. Trimming cost V 5 bases and J 5 bases, with 9 bases left between them. Here the CDR3 DNA reads TGCGCCAGCAGTAGCAACCGGTATGGCTACACCTTC. Amino acids: CASSSNRYGYTF.

The J gene is TRBJ2-7, the V gene TRBV23-1; TRBD1 matches at 9 bases. TRBV23-1 counts as an open reading frame of uncertain function. The CDR3 extends over 13 amino acids. V was pared by 11 bases and J by 3 bases, with 8 bases of the junction left unmatched. The DNA of the CDR3 is TGCGCCCTTCTCGACAGGGGGGTCTACGAGCAGTACTTC. It translates to CALLDRGVYEQYF.

CDR3 DNA sequence: TGTGCCAGCAGCTTAGCGGGGGGGTCCGGGACTAGCGGGGATAGTGAGCAGTTCTTC. It encodes CASSLAGGSGTSGDSEQFF. The J gene is TRBJ2-1, the V gene TRBV7-6, with 13 bases identical to TRBD2. The V segment lost 0 bases and the J segment 9 bases; nucleotides outside the gene matches: 14. The CDR3 runs 19 residues. The germline gives CDR1 SGHVS, CDR2 FNYEAQ.

This chain uses TRBV2 with TRBJ1-2; D uncertain. The CDR3 consists of 12 residues. Germline V gives CDR1 SNHLY, CDR2 FYNNEI. V was clipped by 1 base and J by 8 bases, with 8 bases between them. The chain's CDR3 is CASSEEGFGYTF. The CDR3 coding sequence is TGTGCCAGCAGTGAAGAGGGTTTCGGCTACACCTTC.

CDR3 nucleotides: TGCGCCAGCAGCTTGCGGACAGCTTACACTGAAGCTTTCTTT. Translation gives CASSLRTAYTEAFF. The chain has TRBV5-1 and TRBJ1-1; tentatively, D is TRBD1 (6 bases). CDR1 is SGHRS, CDR2 YFSETQ, per germline. V was trimmed by 1 base and J by 3 bases, leaving 10 bases between them. The CDR3 extends over 14 amino acids.

This chain connects TRBV4-2 to TRBJ1-1; D gene uncertain. Trimming removed 0 bases at V and 5 bases at J, with 7 bases between. Germline V gene lookup returns CDR1 LGHNA and CDR2 YNFKEQ. The CDR3 loop spans 13 amino acids. CDR3 sequence reads: CASSQDEGTEAFF. In DNA form, the CDR3 reads TGTGCCAGCAGCCAAGATGAGGGAACTGAAGCTTTCTTT.

The V gene is TRBV7-7, the J gene TRBJ2-5; 9 bases are shared with TRBD2. Germline assignment: CDR1 SSHAT and CDR2 FNYEAQ (reference sequence). The CDR3 totals 17 residues. J lost 2 bases, V lost 5 bases, and 12 bases had no gene match. The CDR3 sequence is CASSPGVAGVGQETQYF. Here the CDR3 DNA reads TGTGCCAGCAGCCCCGGGGTAGCGGGAGTAGGGCAAGAGACCCAGTACTTC.

CDR3 sequence reads: CASSVRGGPRGSYEQYF. In DNA, the CDR3 is TGCGCCAGCAGTGTGAGAGGAGGCCCGCGGGGGTCCTACGAGCAGTACTTC. This chain joins TRBV10-1 and TRBJ2-7, with 7 nucleotides matching TRBD2. The V and J ends lost 4 bases and 1 base, in that order; junction bases with no gene match: 13. This CDR3 is built from 17 residues. CDR1 is WNHNN and CDR2 is SYGVQD in the germline V gene (reference sequence).

This chain joins TRBV10-3 and TRBJ1-4, with no clear D. This CDR3 is 14 amino acids long. Trimming took 10 bases from V and 0 from J, leaving 12 bases between them. Germline CDR1 ENHRY, CDR2 SYGVKD. The CDR3 sequence is CATAAGSTNEKLFF. The DNA of the CDR3 is TGTGCCACCGCAGCAGGATCAACTAATGAAAAACTGTTTTTT.

This clone was observed once. This chain connects TRBV5-1 to TRBJ2-7; D is perhaps TRBD1 (6 bases). This CDR3 comprises 15 residues. Deletions cut 0 bases from V and 11 bases from J, with 21 bases between. The germline V gene has CDR1 SGHRS and CDR2 YFSETQ. CDR3 DNA: TGCGCCAGCAGCTTGGAGACAGGCTTGGTGCGTCAAGAGTACTTC. Amino acids: CASSLETGLVRQEYF.

The chain couples TRBV28 to TRBJ1-2, with 8 positions matching TRBD1. V shed 7 bases, J shed 4 bases, and the junction held 8 bases outside the gene matches. The germline V gene encodes CDR1 MDHEN and CDR2 SYDVKM. The CDR3 consists of 14 residues. The CDR3 is CASTQDRASYGYTF. The CDR3 nucleotides are TGTGCCAGCACCCAGGACAGGGCGAGCTATGGCTACACCTTC.

The V and J genes are TRBV6-1 and TRBJ2-3; 9 bases align to TRBD2. This CDR3 region has 16 residues. Germline values: CDR1 MNHNS, CDR2 SASEGT. The junction had 7 bases not matched to a gene; V was cut back by 4 bases and J by 2 bases. CDR3 sequence: CASSVASGVTTDTQYF. CDR3 sequence (DNA): TGTGCCAGCAGTGTCGCTAGCGGGGTGACCACAGATACGCAGTATTTT.

This clone was counted only a few times. This rearrangement joins TRBV7-9 to TRBJ2-1; 7 bases align to TRBD1. The V segment lost 5 bases and the J segment 14 bases; nucleotides outside the gene matches: 9. CDR3 size: 12 residues. Germline V gene data show CDR1 as SEHNR and CDR2 as FQNEAQ (reference sequence). The CDR3 region is CASSERGRDKFF. The CDR3 nucleotides read TGTGCCAGCAGCGAGAGGGGGCGCGATAAGTTCTTC.

The chain uses TRBV5-1 and TRBJ1-2; 7 positions match TRBD1. Germline CDR1 SGHRS, CDR2 YFSETQ. The V segment lost 5 bases and the J segment 2 bases; nucleotides outside the gene matches: 3. The CDR3 is 13 residues long. CDR3 residues: CASRTGLNYGYTF. Written as DNA, the CDR3 is TGCGCCAGCAGGACAGGGCTAAACTATGGCTACACCTTC. Together with reference TRBV5-1 and TRBJ1-2, the CDR3 gives the full variable domain: KAGVTQTPRYLIKTRGQQVTLSCSPISGHRSVSWYQQTPGQGLQFLFEYFSETQRNKGNFPGRFSGRQFSNSRSEMNVSTLELGDSALYLCASRTGLNYGYTFGSGTRLTVV.

This sequence joins TRBV4-1 and TRBJ2-7, with a weak D call TRBD2 (5 bases). The V gene lost 3 bases and the J gene lost 0 bases, with 9 bases spanning the gap. The CDR3 runs to 14 residues. From germline, CDR1 is MGHRA and CDR2 YSYEKL. CDR3 nucleotides: TGCGCCAGCAGCCAGTCTGACTACTCCTACGAGCAGTACTTC. This encodes CASSQSDYSYEQYF.